These 14 T cell receptor beta chains share one sample of origin, sequenced in a study of control samples from healthy donors and cancer patients. Repertoires were generated with immunoSEQ multiplex PCR, while TCRdb's copy carries only in-frame clones and drops some. This sample lists 150,000 to 200,000 clones; its ten largest clones have about 2.2%. Input material: blood. These receptors all come from a woman in her twenties or thirties in good health.

This chain joins TRBV6-1 and TRBJ2-7, with D possibly matching TRBD1 (6 bases). V was shortened by 3 bases and J by 6 bases, with 21 bases between the two germline ends. This CDR3 has 16 residues. The germline gives CDR1 MNHNS, CDR2 SASEGT. This chain's CDR3 is CASSDPGTPRAGEQYF. DNA of the CDR3: TGTGCCAGCAGTGACCCCGGGACACCCAGAGCCGGCGAGCAGTACTTC.

V usage is TRBV5-4 and J usage is TRBJ1-2; D remains ambiguous. CDR3 length: 13 amino acids. Trimming pared 1 base from V and 3 bases from J, leaving 7 bases between. Germline assignment: CDR1 SGHNT and CDR2 YYREEE (reference sequence). Here the CDR3 DNA reads TGTGCCAGCAGCTTGAGTCTCGACTATGGCTACACCTTC. It translates to CASSLSLDYGYTF.

The chain couples TRBV5-1 to TRBJ1-1; 9 bases match TRBD1. Trimming removed 2 bases from V and 0 bases from J; junction bases left unmatched: 5. This CDR3 contains 16 residues. Germline V lookup: CDR1 SGHRS, CDR2 YFSETQ. CDR3 region: CASSLNGQGLNTEAFF. The CDR3 DNA reads as TGCGCCAGCAGCTTAAACGGACAGGGGTTGAACACTGAAGCTTTCTTT.

This chain uses TRBV4-1 with TRBJ1-1; D unresolved. This CDR3 region has 14 residues. Trimming pared 4 bases from V and 4 bases from J, leaving 13 bases between. The V gene's germline CDR1 is MGHRA and CDR2 YSYEKL. This CDR3 reads CASSRIIKGTEAFF. The DNA of the CDR3 is TGCGCCAGCAGCCGCATTATTAAGGGCACTGAAGCTTTCTTT.

The chain combines TRBV2 with TRBJ1-2; 12 bases match TRBD1. The CDR3 has 16 residues. V shed 4 bases, J shed 8 bases, and the junction held 11 bases outside the gene matches. The germline CDR1 and CDR2 sequences are SNHLY and FYNNEI. The CDR3 region is CASSAGTGGPMGGYTF. In DNA, the CDR3 is TGTGCCAGCAGTGCCGGGACAGGGGGCCCGATGGGGGGCTACACCTTC.

The V call is TRBV28, the J call TRBJ1-4, with a possible D match to TRBD1 (6 bases). The CDR3 loop spans 18 amino acids. Per germline, CDR1 MDHEN and CDR2 SYDVKM. Trimming removed 2 bases at V and 7 bases at J, with 23 bases between. The CDR3 loop is CASSLRGYRSKEGEKLFF. CDR3 DNA sequence: TGTGCCAGCAGTTTAAGGGGGTATCGGTCAAAAGAGGGTGAAAAACTGTTTTTT.

The CDR3 nucleotides are TGTGCCATCAGAGCCGGGACAGGGCGCAATCAGCCCCAGCATTTT. Translating gives CAIRAGTGRNQPQHF. The chain has TRBV10-3 and TRBJ1-5, with 9 bases aligning to TRBD1. J gave up 2 bases and V 6 bases, and 5 bases lay outside the gene matches. Per germline, CDR1 ENHRY and CDR2 SYGVKD. The CDR3 has 15 amino acids.

For this clone: A read error may produce the germline difference seen at one junction end. The chain is built from TRBV10-3 and TRBJ1-1, with TRBD1 identical over 8 bases. Germline CDR1 reads ENHRY; CDR2 reads SYGVKD. This CDR3 is built from 14 residues. The CDR3 reads CASAYRGLATEVFF. The CDR3 DNA reads as TGTGCCAGCGCCTACAGGGGGTTGGCCACTGAAGTTTTCTTT.

V gene TRBV25-1 combines with J gene TRBJ1-3, with a weak D call TRBD1 (6 bases). Germline V gene data show CDR1 as MGHDK and CDR2 as SYGVNS. The CDR3 consists of 17 residues. V lost 4 bases and J 0 bases, leaving 16 bases between the germline ends. CDR3 sequence: CASSADRSHYSGNTIYF. CDR3 nucleotides: TGTGCCAGCAGTGCTGACAGGTCCCATTACTCTGGAAACACCATATATTTT.

The gene calls are TRBV5-1 and TRBJ2-3; TRBD2 matches 13 bases. V lost 4 bases and J lost 4; bases outside the gene matches: 6. The CDR3 extends over 16 amino acids. Germline-derived CDR1 and CDR2 are SGHRS and YFSETQ. The CDR3 sequence: CASSIGLAGVPDTQYF. The CDR3 DNA reads TGCGCCAGCAGCATTGGACTAGCGGGGGTACCAGATACGCAGTATTTT.

This sequence joins TRBV4-1 and TRBJ1-2; no clear D gene. Germline V lookup: CDR1 MGHRA, CDR2 YSYEKL. The CDR3 spans 11 residues. V lost 5 bases and J lost 8, with 9 bases in between. For the CDR3, the DNA is TGCGCCAGCAGCGACGTCAGCGGCTACACCTTC. Its translation: CASSDVSGYTF.

The chain links TRBV18 to TRBJ1-3; no clear D. Germline V lookup: CDR1 KGHSH, CDR2 LQKENI. The ends were cut back, 2 bases at V and 4 bases at J, with 12 bases in the middle. CDR3 length: 15 amino acids. CDR3 amino acids: CASSPASLLGNTIYF. CDR3 coding DNA: TGTGCCAGCTCACCAGCCAGTCTGCTCGGAAACACCATATATTTT.

The rearrangement links TRBV7-8 to TRBJ2-1; D may be TRBD1 (7 bases). Germline CDR1 and CDR2: SGHVS and FQNEAQ. Trimming shortened V by 7 bases and J by 4 bases, and 11 bases separated the two germline ends. The CDR3 is made up of 13 amino acids. In DNA, the CDR3 is TGTGCCAGCAACGGGGGACAGTACAATGAGCAGTTCTTC. As protein: CASNGGQYNEQFF.

V usage is TRBV5-1 and J usage is TRBJ1-1, with D unresolved. From germline, CDR1 is SGHRS and CDR2 YFSETQ. V gave up 0 bases and J gave up 3 bases, with 6 bases separating them. The CDR3 is 13 amino acids. Here the CDR3 reads CASSLGWYTEAFF. The CDR3 DNA follows: TGCGCCAGCAGCTTGGGGTGGTACACTGAAGCTTTCTTT.